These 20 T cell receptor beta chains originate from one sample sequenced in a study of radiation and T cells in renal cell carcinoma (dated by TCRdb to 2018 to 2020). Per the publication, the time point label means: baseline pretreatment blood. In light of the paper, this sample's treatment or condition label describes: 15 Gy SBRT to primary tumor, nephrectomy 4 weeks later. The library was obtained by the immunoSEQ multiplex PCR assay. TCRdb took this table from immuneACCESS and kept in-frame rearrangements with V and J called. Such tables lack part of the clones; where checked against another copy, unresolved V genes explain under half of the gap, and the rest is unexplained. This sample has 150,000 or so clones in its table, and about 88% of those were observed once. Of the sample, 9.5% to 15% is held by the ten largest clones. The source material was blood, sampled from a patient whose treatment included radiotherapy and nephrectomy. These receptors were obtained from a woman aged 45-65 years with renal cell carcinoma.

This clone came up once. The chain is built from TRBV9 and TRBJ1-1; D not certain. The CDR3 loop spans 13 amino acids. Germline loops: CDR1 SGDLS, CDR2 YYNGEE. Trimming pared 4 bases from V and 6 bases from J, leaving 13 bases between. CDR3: CASSPRGRSEAFF. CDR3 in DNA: TGTGCCAGCAGCCCAAGAGGGCGGTCTGAAGCTTTCTTT.

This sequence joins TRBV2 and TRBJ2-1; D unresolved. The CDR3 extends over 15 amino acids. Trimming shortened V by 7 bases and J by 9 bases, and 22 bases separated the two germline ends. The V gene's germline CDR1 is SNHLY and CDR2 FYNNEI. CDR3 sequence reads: CASISDRVVNGEQFF. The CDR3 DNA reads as TGTGCCAGCATCTCGGACCGAGTGGTTAATGGTGAGCAGTTCTTC. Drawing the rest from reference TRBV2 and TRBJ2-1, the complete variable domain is EPEVTQTPSHQVTQMGQEVILRCVPISNHLYFYWYRQILGQKVEFLVSFYNNEISEKSEIFDDQFSVERPDGSNFTLKIRSTKLEDSAMYFCASISDRVVNGEQFFGPGTRLTVL.

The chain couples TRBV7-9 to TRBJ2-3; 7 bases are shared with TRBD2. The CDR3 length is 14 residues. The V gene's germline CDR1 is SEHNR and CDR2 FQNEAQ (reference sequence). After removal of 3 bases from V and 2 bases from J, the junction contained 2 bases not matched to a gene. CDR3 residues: CASSFSGATDTQYF. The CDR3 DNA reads TGTGCCAGCAGCTTCAGCGGGGCCACAGATACGCAGTATTTT.

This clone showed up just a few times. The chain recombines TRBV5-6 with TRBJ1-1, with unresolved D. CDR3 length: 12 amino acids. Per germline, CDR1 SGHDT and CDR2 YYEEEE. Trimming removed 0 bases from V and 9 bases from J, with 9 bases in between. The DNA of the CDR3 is TGTGCCAGCAGCTTGGGCACCAACAAAGCTTTCTTT. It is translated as CASSLGTNKAFF.

The chain's CDR3 is CASSEASGGRDTQYF. The CDR3 DNA reads TGTGCCAGCAGTGAAGCTAGCGGGGGCAGGGATACGCAGTATTTT. The chain has TRBV6-1 and TRBJ2-3, with TRBD2 identical over 9 bases. V lost 0 bases to trimming and J lost 6 bases; unmatched junction nucleotides: 4. CDR1 and CDR2 (germline): MNHNS, SASEGT. The CDR3 loop spans 15 amino acids.

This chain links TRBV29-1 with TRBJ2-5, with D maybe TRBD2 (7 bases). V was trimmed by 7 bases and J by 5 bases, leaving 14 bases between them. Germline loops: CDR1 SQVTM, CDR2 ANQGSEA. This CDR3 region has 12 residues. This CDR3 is CSGGGGSETQYF. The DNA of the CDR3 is TGCAGCGGGGGAGGGGGTAGTGAGACCCAGTACTTC.

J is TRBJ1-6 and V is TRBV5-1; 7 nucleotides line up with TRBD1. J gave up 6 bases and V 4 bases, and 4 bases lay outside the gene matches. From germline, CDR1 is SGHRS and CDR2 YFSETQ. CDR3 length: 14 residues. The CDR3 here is CASSVGQTNSPLHF. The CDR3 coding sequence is TGCGCCAGCAGCGTGGGACAGACTAATTCACCCCTCCACTTT. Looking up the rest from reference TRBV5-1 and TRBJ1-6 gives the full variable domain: KAGVTQTPRYLIKTRGQQVTLSCSPISGHRSVSWYQQTPGQGLQFLFEYFSETQRNKGNFPGRFSGRQFSNSRSEMNVSTLELGDSALYLCASSVGQTNSPLHFGNGTRLTVT.

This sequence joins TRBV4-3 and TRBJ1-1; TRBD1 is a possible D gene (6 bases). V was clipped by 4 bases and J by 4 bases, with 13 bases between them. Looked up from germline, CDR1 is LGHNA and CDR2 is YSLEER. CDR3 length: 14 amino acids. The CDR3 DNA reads TGCGCCAGCAGCCGAAATCAGGGGACCACTGAAGCTTTCTTT. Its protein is CASSRNQGTTEAFF.

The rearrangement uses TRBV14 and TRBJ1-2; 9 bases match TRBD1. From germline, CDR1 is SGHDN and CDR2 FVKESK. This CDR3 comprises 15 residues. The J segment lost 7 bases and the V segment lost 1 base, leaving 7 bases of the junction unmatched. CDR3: CASSQAGTGMTGYTF. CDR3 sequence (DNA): TGTGCCAGCAGCCAAGCCGGGACAGGGATGACTGGCTACACCTTC.

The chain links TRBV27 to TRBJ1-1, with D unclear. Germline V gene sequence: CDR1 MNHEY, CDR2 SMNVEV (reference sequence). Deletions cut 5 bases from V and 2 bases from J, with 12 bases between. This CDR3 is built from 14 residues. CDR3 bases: TGTGCCAGCAGTGAGGTTGCGTCCAACACTGAAGCTTTCTTT. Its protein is CASSEVASNTEAFF.

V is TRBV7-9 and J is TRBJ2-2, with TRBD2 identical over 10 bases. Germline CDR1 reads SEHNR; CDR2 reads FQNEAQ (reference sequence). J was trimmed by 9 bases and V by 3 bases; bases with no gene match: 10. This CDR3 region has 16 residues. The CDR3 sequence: CASSFQAGGKFRELFF. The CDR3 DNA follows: TGTGCCAGCAGCTTTCAAGCGGGGGGGAAGTTCAGGGAGCTGTTTTTT.

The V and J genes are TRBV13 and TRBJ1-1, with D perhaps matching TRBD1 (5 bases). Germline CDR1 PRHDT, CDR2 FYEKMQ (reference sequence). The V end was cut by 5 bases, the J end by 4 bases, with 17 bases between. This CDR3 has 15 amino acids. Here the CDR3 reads CASSVVERGGTEAFF. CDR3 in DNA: TGTGCCAGCAGCGTCGTTGAGAGGGGAGGCACTGAAGCTTTCTTT. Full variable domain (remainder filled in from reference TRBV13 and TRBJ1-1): AAGVIQSPRHLIKEKRETATLKCYPIPRHDTVYWYQQGPGQDPQFLISFYEKMQSDKGSIPDRFSAQQFSDYHSELNMSSLELGDSALYFCASSVVERGGTEAFFGQGTRLTVV.

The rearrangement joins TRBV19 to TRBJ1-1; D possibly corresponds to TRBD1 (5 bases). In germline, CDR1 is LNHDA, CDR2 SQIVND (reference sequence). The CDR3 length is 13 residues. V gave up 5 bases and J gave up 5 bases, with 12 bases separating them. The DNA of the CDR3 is TGTGCCAGTAGTGTGCTTGAGGGGACTGAAGCTTTCTTT. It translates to CASSVLEGTEAFF.

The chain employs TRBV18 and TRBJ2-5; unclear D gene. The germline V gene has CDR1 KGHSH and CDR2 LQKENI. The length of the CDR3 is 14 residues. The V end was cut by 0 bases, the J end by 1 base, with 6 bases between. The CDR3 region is CASSPPQSQETQYF. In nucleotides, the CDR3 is TGTGCCAGCTCACCACCCCAATCCCAAGAGACCCAGTACTTC.

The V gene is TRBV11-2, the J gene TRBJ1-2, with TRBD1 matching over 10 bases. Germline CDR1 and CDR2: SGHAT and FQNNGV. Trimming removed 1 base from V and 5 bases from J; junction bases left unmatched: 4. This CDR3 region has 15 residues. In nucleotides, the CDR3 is TGTGCCAGCAGCTTAGCCGCGGACAGGGGGTATGGCTACACCTTC. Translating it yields CASSLAADRGYGYTF.

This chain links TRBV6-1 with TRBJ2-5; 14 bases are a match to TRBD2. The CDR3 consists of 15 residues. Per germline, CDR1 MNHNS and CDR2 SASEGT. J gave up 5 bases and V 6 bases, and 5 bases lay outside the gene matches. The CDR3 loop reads CASRARLAGGETQYF. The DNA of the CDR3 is TGTGCCAGCAGGGCAAGACTAGCGGGGGGGGAGACCCAGTACTTC.

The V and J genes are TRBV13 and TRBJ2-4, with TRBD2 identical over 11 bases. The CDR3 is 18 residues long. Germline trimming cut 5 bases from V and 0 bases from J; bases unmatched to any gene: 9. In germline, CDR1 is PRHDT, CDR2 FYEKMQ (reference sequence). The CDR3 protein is CASSPGTSGGVAKNIQYF. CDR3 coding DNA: TGTGCCAGCAGCCCAGGGACTAGCGGTGGAGTAGCCAAAAACATTCAGTACTTC. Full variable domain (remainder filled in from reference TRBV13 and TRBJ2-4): AAGVIQSPRHLIKEKRETATLKCYPIPRHDTVYWYQQGPGQDPQFLISFYEKMQSDKGSIPDRFSAQQFSDYHSELNMSSLELGDSALYFCASSPGTSGGVAKNIQYFGAGTRLSVL.

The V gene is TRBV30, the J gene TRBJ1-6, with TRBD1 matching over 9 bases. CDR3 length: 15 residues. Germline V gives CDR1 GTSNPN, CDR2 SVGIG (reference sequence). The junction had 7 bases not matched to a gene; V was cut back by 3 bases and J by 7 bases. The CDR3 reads CAWSGQGLRNSPLHF. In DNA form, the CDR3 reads TGTGCCTGGAGCGGACAGGGGTTGAGGAATTCACCCCTCCACTTT.

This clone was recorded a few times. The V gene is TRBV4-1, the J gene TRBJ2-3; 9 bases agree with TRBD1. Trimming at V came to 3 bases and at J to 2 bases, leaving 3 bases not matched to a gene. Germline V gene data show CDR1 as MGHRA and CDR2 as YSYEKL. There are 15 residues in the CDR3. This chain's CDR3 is CASSHWTGDTDTQYF. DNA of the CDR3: TGCGCCAGCAGCCACTGGACAGGGGACACAGATACGCAGTATTTT.

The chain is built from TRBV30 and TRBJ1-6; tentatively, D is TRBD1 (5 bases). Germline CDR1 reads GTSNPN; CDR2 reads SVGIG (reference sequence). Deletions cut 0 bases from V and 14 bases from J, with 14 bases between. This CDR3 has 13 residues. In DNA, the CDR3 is TGTGCCTGGAGTGTAGGTGCAGGGAGCTCCCTCCACTTT. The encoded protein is CAWSVGAGSSLHF. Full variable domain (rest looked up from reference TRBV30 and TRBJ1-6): SQTIHQWPATLVQPVGSPLSLECTVEGTSNPNLYWYRQAAGRGLQLLFYSVGIGQISSEVPQNLSASRPQDRQFILSSKKLLLSDSGFYLCAWSVGAGSSLHFGNGTRLTVT.